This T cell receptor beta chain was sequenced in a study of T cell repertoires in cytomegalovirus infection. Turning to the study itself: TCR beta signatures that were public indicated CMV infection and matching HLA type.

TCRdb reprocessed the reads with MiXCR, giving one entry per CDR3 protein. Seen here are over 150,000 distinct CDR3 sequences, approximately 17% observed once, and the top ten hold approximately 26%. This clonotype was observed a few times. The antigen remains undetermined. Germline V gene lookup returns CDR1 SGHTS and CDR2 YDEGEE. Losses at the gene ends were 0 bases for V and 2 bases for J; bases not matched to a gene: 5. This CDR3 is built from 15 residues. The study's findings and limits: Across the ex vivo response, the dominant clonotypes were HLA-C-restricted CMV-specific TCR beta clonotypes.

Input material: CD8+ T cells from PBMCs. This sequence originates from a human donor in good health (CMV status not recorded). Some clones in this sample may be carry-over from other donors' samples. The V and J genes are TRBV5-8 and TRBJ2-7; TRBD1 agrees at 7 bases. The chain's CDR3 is CASSLGTGGTYEQYF. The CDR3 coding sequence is TGTGCCAGCAGCTTGGGGACAGGTGGAACCTACGAGCAGTACTTC.